Reported below is one T cell receptor beta chain. This entry belongs to a study of blood T cell repertoires in COVID-19. The CDR3 is 14 amino acids. The J segment lost 1 base and the V segment lost 8 bases, leaving 8 bases of the junction unmatched. CDR1 and CDR2 from the germline V gene are SGHRS and YFSETQ. Sequenced by immunoSEQ multiplex PCR; TCRdb stores in-frame clones only, minus some. The sample includes about 220,000 clones, 80% of them seen just once. This receptor was identified in a woman in her 70s with acute or convalescent COVID-19. This chain connects TRBV5-1 to TRBJ2-7; 8 nucleotides match TRBD1. Sequencing was done on a sample of peripheral blood. CDR3 sequence reads: CAREGQGHSYEQYV. For the CDR3, the DNA is TGCGCCAGAGAAGGACAGGGTCATTCCTACGAGCAGTACGTC.